This entry concerns a single T cell receptor (beta chain). Trimming left V 4 bases short and J 4 bases short, with 14 bases between. The germline gives CDR1 LGHNT, CDR2 FRNRAP. The CDR3 is 15 amino acids. In the PCR, 60 Vbeta and 13 Jbeta primers were used. The method was immunoSEQ multiplex PCR; TCRdb's version includes in-frame clones alone and lacks a portion of them. The profile shows more than 65,000 clones, roughly 79% of them singletons. This sample is part of a study of cytomegalovirus exposure and HLA in healthy donors. Everyone who donated was a healthy bone marrow donor. The source is a man between 18 and 35 years old in good health and CMV-seropositive. Sequences were obtained from PBMCs. This chain uses TRBV12-5 with TRBJ2-1; TRBD2 might be the D (7 bases). CDR3 DNA: TGTGCTAGTGGTTCGGGGGGCCGGGGATACAATGAGCAGTTCTTC. Amino acids: CASGSGGRGYNEQFF.